This passage covers 26 T cell receptor beta chains from one sample sequenced in a study of breast tumors, draining lymph nodes, adjacent tissues. TCRdb independently ran MiXCR on the multiplex PCR reads; one entry per CDR3 protein. Of 85,000 to 130,000 distinct CDR3 sequences listed, 21% are singletons. The lymph nodes were axillary draining lymph nodes from breast cancer patients. Material: axillary lymph node tissue. These receptors all come from a female donor with breast cancer. Some clones in this sample may be carry-over from other donors' samples.

This clonotype was seen at least ten times. J is TRBJ2-7 and V is TRBV5-1; 13 bases map to TRBD2. Germline V lookup: CDR1 SGHRS, CDR2 YFSETQ. Trimming removed 1 base from V and 0 bases from J; junction bases left unmatched: 10. This CDR3 is 19 amino acids long. The CDR3 reads CASSLSPGLAGPFSYEQYF. CDR3 nucleotides: TGCGCCAGCAGCTTGTCACCGGGACTAGCGGGACCCTTCTCCTACGAGCAGTACTTC.

This clonotype was recorded at least ten times. CDR3 sequence reads: CASIFRPAGVTDTQYF. The CDR3 nucleotides are TGTGCCAGCATCTTTCGGCCAGCGGGGGTCACAGATACGCAGTATTTT. The chain has TRBV5-5 and TRBJ2-3, with 8 bases matching TRBD2. The V segment lost 6 bases and the J segment 2 bases; nucleotides outside the gene matches: 11. The V gene's germline CDR1 is SGHKS and CDR2 YYEKEE (reference sequence). This CDR3 spans 16 amino acids.

This clonotype appeared many times. The J gene is TRBJ2-7, the V gene TRBV20-1, with a weak D call TRBD1 (6 bases). The V end was cut by 6 bases, the J end by 5 bases, with 20 bases between. In germline, CDR1 is DFQATT, CDR2 SNEGSKA (reference sequence). CDR3 size: 14 residues. The CDR3, as DNA: TGCAGTGCATCGAAGGACGTCCCAGGGGACGAGCAGTACTTC. It codes for CSASKDVPGDEQYF.

This clonotype has a count of ten or more. The chain is built from TRBV5-1 and TRBJ2-7; 7 bases match TRBD2. CDR1 is SGHRS and CDR2 is YFSETQ in the germline V gene. Trimming at V came to 4 bases and at J to 1 base, leaving 11 bases not matched to a gene. CDR3 length: 16 amino acids. The chain's CDR3 is CASSTSHGGFSYEQYF. In nucleotides, the CDR3 is TGCGCCAGCAGCACATCCCACGGGGGGTTTTCCTACGAGCAGTACTTC.

The gene calls are TRBV6-1 and TRBJ2-7; 13 bases agree with TRBD2. J was trimmed by 4 bases and V by 5 bases; bases with no gene match: 20. The CDR3 runs 20 residues. CDR1 and CDR2 (germline): MNHNS, SASEGT. The CDR3 here is CASSFPLGTSGKTLPYEQYF. CDR3 in DNA: TGTGCCAGCAGTTTCCCCCTTGGGACTAGCGGGAAAACTCTCCCATACGAGCAGTACTTC.

In the case of this clonotype: One end of the junction is discordant with germline, which a read error may explain. CDR3 nucleotide sequence: TGCGCCAGCGGCTTGGACTTTGGAAACACCATATATTTT. Residues: CASGLDFGNTIYF. V usage is TRBV5-1 and J usage is TRBJ1-3; D not resolved. Germline CDR1 and CDR2: SGHRS and YFSETQ. The CDR3 has 13 amino acids.

Many counts were recorded for this clonotype. This chain links TRBV5-1 with TRBJ1-2; 9 nucleotides align to TRBD1. This CDR3 spans 15 amino acids. The germline V gene encodes CDR1 SGHRS and CDR2 YFSETQ. The ends lost 5 bases at V and 7 bases at J; junction bases unmatched: 12. DNA of the CDR3: TGCGCCAGCAGAATAATAACGGGACAGGGTGGTGGCTACACCTTC. It encodes CASRIITGQGGGYTF.

The CDR3 sequence: CATSMEREVIDTQYF. CDR3 in DNA: TGTGCCACCAGCATGGAGCGGGAGGTGATAGATACGCAGTATTTT. The chain employs TRBV15 and TRBJ2-3; 9 positions agree with TRBD2. The CDR3 is 15 residues long. V gave up 4 bases and J gave up 5 bases; unmatched junction bases: 7. CDR1 and CDR2 (germline): LNHNV, YYDKDF (reference sequence).

There are a few counts of this clonotype. V and J are TRBV6-2 or TRBV6-3 and TRBJ1-2; D possibly corresponds to TRBD1 (5 bases). Germline loops: CDR1 MNHEY, CDR2 SVGEGT. V lost 5 bases and J lost 3, with 7 bases in between. The CDR3 runs to 12 residues. Here the CDR3 reads CASSLRDYGYTF. CDR3 nucleotides: TGTGCCAGCAGTCTCAGGGACTATGGCTACACCTTC.

In this sample, this clonotype turned up a few times. The V and J genes are TRBV27 and TRBJ2-5; 12 bases fit TRBD2. Trimming removed 4 bases from V and 5 bases from J; junction bases left unmatched: 8. Germline CDR1 reads MNHEY; CDR2 reads SMNVEV (reference sequence). The CDR3 totals 16 residues. As DNA, the CDR3 is TGTGCCAGCAGTTCCCTGACTAGCGGGAGTGAGGAGACCCAGTACTTC. Its protein is CASSSLTSGSEETQYF.

This clonotype has ten or more counts. This rearrangement joins TRBV2 to TRBJ2-2; D remains ambiguous. Germline CDR1 SNHLY, CDR2 FYNNEI. This CDR3 contains 14 residues. Trimming removed 5 bases at V and 6 bases at J, with 13 bases between. For the CDR3, the DNA is TGTGCCAGCAGTTCGTTCAAGGGTTCCGGGGAGCTGTTTTTT. As protein: CASSSFKGSGELFF.

The chain has TRBV2 and TRBJ2-1; D may correspond to TRBD1 or TRBD2 (6 bases each). The CDR3 loop spans 16 amino acids. Germline V gives CDR1 SNHLY, CDR2 FYNNEI. The V end was cut by 4 bases, the J end by 7 bases, with 20 bases between. This CDR3 is CASSAPGGGGPNEQFF. The CDR3 nucleotides are TGTGCCAGCAGTGCCCCCGGGGGCGGAGGTCCAAATGAGCAGTTCTTC. Full variable domain (outside the CDR3, taken from reference TRBV2 and TRBJ2-1): EPEVTQTPSHQVTQMGQEVILRCVPISNHLYFYWYRQILGQKVEFLVSFYNNEISEKSEIFDDQFSVERPDGSNFTLKIRSTKLEDSAMYFCASSAPGGGGPNEQFFGPGTRLTVL.

This clonotype was counted a single time. One base away lies a much larger clone, so this may be a sequencing read error. The chain joins TRBV3-1 to TRBJ2-5; 10 bases are a match to TRBD2. The CDR3 is 15 amino acids. The germline CDR1 and CDR2 sequences are LGHDT and YNNKEL (reference sequence). V dropped 1 base and J dropped 7; count of bases not matched to a gene: 6. The CDR3 is CASSQASGSGRTQYF. The CDR3 coding sequence is TGTGCCAGCAGCCAAGCTAGCGGGAGCGGACGGACCCAGTACTTC.

V is TRBV2 and J is TRBJ2-1; 9 positions agree with TRBD2. The CDR3 is made up of 15 amino acids. V trimming: 11 bases; J trimming: 9 bases; junction bases outside the gene matches: 17. Germline V gene lookup returns CDR1 SNHLY and CDR2 FYNNEI. The CDR3 reads CAGDVTAGGRSEQFF. In nucleotides, the CDR3 is TGTGCCGGGGACGTTACAGCGGGAGGTCGGAGTGAGCAGTTCTTC.

This clonotype was counted at least ten times. The rearrangement joins TRBV9 to TRBJ1-3; D unclear. The germline gives CDR1 SGDLS, CDR2 YYNGEE. Trimming pared 0 bases from V and 2 bases from J, leaving 9 bases between. The CDR3 loop spans 15 amino acids. The DNA of the CDR3 is TGTGCCAGCAGCGTAGCCGCAGGAACTGGAAACACCATATATTTT. This codes for CASSVAAGTGNTIYF.

This clonotype has at least ten counts. This sequence joins TRBV6-5 and TRBJ2-7; TRBD2 aligns across 13 bases. This CDR3 contains 14 residues. Germline V gene data show CDR1 as MNHEY and CDR2 as SVGAGI. V shed 5 bases, J shed 7 bases, and the junction held 5 bases outside the gene matches. The DNA of the CDR3 is TGTGCCAGCAGTCCCGGGACTAGCGGGGTTGAGCAGTACTTC. Amino acid sequence: CASSPGTSGVEQYF.

This clonotype was seen at least ten times. The V gene is TRBV7-9, the J gene TRBJ2-7, with 7 bases matching TRBD2. Germline-derived CDR1 and CDR2 are SEHNR and FQNEAQ (reference sequence). The CDR3 runs 15 residues. After removal of 0 bases from V and 3 bases from J, the junction contained 5 bases not matched to a gene. CDR3 sequence reads: CASSLAGGEGYEQYF. The CDR3 DNA reads as TGTGCCAGCAGCTTAGCTGGGGGGGAAGGCTACGAGCAGTACTTC.

This clonotype was recorded many times. The rearrangement uses TRBV7-9 and TRBJ2-3; 7 bases match TRBD1. Germline V lookup: CDR1 SEHNR, CDR2 FQNEAQ (reference sequence). V was clipped by 5 bases and J by 6 bases; unmatched bases: 14. The CDR3 length is 16 residues. This chain's CDR3 is CASSPPLGGDYDTQYF. Written as DNA, the CDR3 is TGTGCCAGCAGCCCCCCGTTAGGGGGCGATTATGATACGCAGTATTTT.

This clonotype was observed at least ten times. The V call is TRBV24-1, the J call TRBJ1-5; D gene uncertain. The CDR3 runs 13 residues. Germline CDR1 and CDR2: KGHDR and SFDVKD. The V and J ends lost 3 bases and 9 bases respectively, with 11 bases between them. The CDR3 sequence is CATSDSYFGPQHF. The CDR3 DNA is TGTGCCACCAGTGATAGCTATTTTGGGCCCCAGCATTTT.

In this sample, this clonotype turned up a few times. This CDR3 reads CASSPGPGRGDTQYF. The CDR3 nucleotides read TGTGCCAGCAGCCCCGGCCCGGGAAGGGGAGATACGCAGTATTTT. The chain uses TRBV7-9 and TRBJ2-3; D is possibly TRBD1 or TRBD2 (5 bases each). CDR1 and CDR2 from the germline V gene are SEHNR and FQNEAQ (reference sequence). The V and J ends lost 5 bases and 5 bases respectively, with 17 bases between them. The CDR3 covers 15 residues.

This clonotype showed up just a few times. The CDR3: CASSQGGGSPLHF. DNA for the CDR3: TGTGCCAGCAGCCAAGGGGGGGGGTCACCCCTCCACTTT. This sequence joins TRBV11-3 and TRBJ1-6; possibly TRBD1 for D (6 bases). V gave up 5 bases and J gave up 10 bases, with 12 bases separating them. Per germline, CDR1 SGHNT and CDR2 YENEEA. This CDR3 spans 13 amino acids.

This clonotype was seen repeatedly, ten times or more. The rearrangement joins TRBV10-2 to TRBJ1-5; no clear D. The V gene lost 5 bases and the J gene lost 6 bases, with 17 bases spanning the gap. In germline, CDR1 is WSHSY, CDR2 SAAADI. The CDR3 has 15 residues. CDR3 sequence reads: CASSIDGWGSQPQHF. CDR3 DNA: TGCGCCAGCAGTATCGACGGTTGGGGAAGTCAGCCCCAGCATTTT.

This clonotype was picked up a small number of times. The V call is TRBV28, the J call TRBJ2-5, with a tentative D call TRBD2 (5 bases). The CDR3 covers 14 residues. V was trimmed by 6 bases and J by 1 base, leaving 12 bases between them. Germline V lookup: CDR1 MDHEN, CDR2 SYDVKM. The CDR3 region has the DNA TGTGCCAGCAGCGGGGTTAACCGCCAAGAGACCCAGTACTTC. It translates to CASSGVNRQETQYF.

This clonotype appeared many times. The V call is TRBV20-1, the J call TRBJ2-3; 7 bases map to TRBD2. V lost 1 base to trimming and J lost 6 bases; unmatched junction nucleotides: 7. This CDR3 spans 14 amino acids. Germline V gene sequence: CDR1 DFQATT, CDR2 SNEGSKA (reference sequence). The CDR3 is CSARVSGAGDTQYF. For the CDR3, the DNA is TGCAGTGCTAGAGTTTCGGGAGCGGGGGATACGCAGTATTTT.

This clonotype has at least ten counts. V usage is TRBV2 and J usage is TRBJ2-1; TRBD1 agrees at 7 bases. This CDR3 comprises 13 residues. CDR1 and CDR2 from the germline V gene are SNHLY and FYNNEI. Unmatched junction bases numbered 7, after V lost 7 bases and J lost 7 bases. The CDR3 sequence is CASNRGLVNEQFF. DNA of the CDR3: TGTGCCAGCAATAGGGGGCTCGTAAATGAGCAGTTCTTC.

The CDR3 nucleotides are TGTGCCAGCTCCCCCGCCGGACAGAGCTACGAGCAGTACTTC. Amino acid sequence: CASSPAGQSYEQYF. The V and J genes are TRBV28 and TRBJ2-7; a possible D gene is TRBD1 (6 bases). The ends were cut back, 8 bases at V and 3 bases at J, with 17 bases in the middle. Per germline, CDR1 MDHEN and CDR2 SYDVKM. The CDR3 extends over 14 amino acids.